The clone carrying this T cell receptor beta chain showed up just a few times. This sample stems from a study of blood T cells in healthy people across ages. Study-wide background: Capture via template switching afforded approximately one barcoded beta molecule per two T cells.

Germline V gives CDR1 MNHEY, CDR2 SVGEGT. Trimming removed 2 bases from V and 7 bases from J, with 8 bases in between. The CDR3 is 12 amino acids. For the second PCR, which ran for about 7 to 11 cycles, a sample-barcoded 5' primer and a J-beta primer mix were used. Each cDNA molecule received a tag from a template-switch adaptor that had 12 random nucleotides. TCRdb fed the 5' RACE reads into MiXCR, producing one record per CDR3 protein. The data show over 700,000 distinct CDR3 sequences, roughly 50% seen once. The TCR sequence derives from a man older than 75 in good health. This chain connects TRBV6-2 or TRBV6-3 to TRBJ1-2; D uncertain. The sequenced sample was blood. CDR3 region: CASSYGTVGYTF. DNA for the CDR3: TGTGCCAGCAGTTACGGTACCGTTGGCTACACCTTC.